This TCR beta chain emerged from a study of CD8+ T cells in alopecia areata. cDNA serving as the sequencing template came from extracted, reverse transcribed RNA. The assay was immunoSEQ multiplex PCR, and TCRdb's table has in-frame clones only and misses some. This sample has 200,000 or so clones; around 62% occur once, and the top ten carry approximately 0.5%. The sequence was collected from a human donor with alopecia areata. The sequencing used CD4+ T cells sorted from blood, collected at week 0.

For the CDR3, the DNA is TGTGCCAGCAGCCCAAACTCAATAACCGCCTCCTACAATGAGCAGTTCTTC. As protein: CASSPNSITASYNEQFF. The rearrangement links TRBV7-8 to TRBJ2-1; no firm D call. Per germline, CDR1 SGHVS and CDR2 FQNEAQ. Trimming left V 5 bases short and J 0 bases short, with 17 bases between. The CDR3 is 17 residues long.